This passage covers 15 T cell receptor beta chains from one sample sequenced in a study of lymphopenia after photon versus proton radiotherapy. The protocol was immunoSEQ multiplex PCR, while the TCRdb copy is restricted to in-frame clones and leaves out a portion. The repertoire includes 150,000 to 200,000 clones, approximately 91% of them detected once, and approximately 4.7% sits in the top ten. The sample was peripheral blood, taken from a patient treated with photon-based radiotherapy. The receptors originated from a man aged 45-60 years with gastric cancer.

The chain uses TRBV6-6 and TRBJ2-3, with D perhaps matching TRBD1 or TRBD2 (5 bases each). Germline CDR1 and CDR2: MNHNY and SVGAGI (reference sequence). V lost 5 bases to trimming and J lost 6 bases, with 9 bases between them. There are 12 residues in the CDR3. CDR3 protein: CASSPGADTQYF. Here the CDR3 DNA reads TGTGCCAGCAGTCCCGGGGCCGATACGCAGTATTTT.

The rearrangement uses TRBV11-2 and TRBJ2-7; D is ambiguous. Germline V gives CDR1 SGHAT, CDR2 FQNNGV. Between the trimmed V and J ends, which lost 3 bases and 13 bases, there was a span of 19 bases. The CDR3 loop spans 13 amino acids. The CDR3, as DNA: TGTGCCAGCAGCTTCCTCACCAACCCCTCGCGTTACTTC. Translated, it gives CASSFLTNPSRYF.

The chain recombines TRBV4-3 with TRBJ2-7, with 9 bases aligning to TRBD1. The V gene's germline CDR1 is LGHNA and CDR2 YSLEER. Trimming removed 1 base from V and 2 bases from J; junction bases left unmatched: 3. CDR3 length: 15 residues. CDR3 bases: TGCGCCAGCAGCCAAGTCAGACAGGGGGCCTACGAGCAGTACTTC. The encoded protein is CASSQVRQGAYEQYF.

This clone showed up just once. This chain links TRBV20-1 with TRBJ2-7, with D unclear. CDR1 and CDR2 (germline): DFQATT, SNEGSKA (reference sequence). The CDR3 has 11 residues. The germline V and J ends were trimmed by 2 bases and 6 bases, with 8 bases remaining between them. Written as DNA, the CDR3 is TGCAGTGCTAGACTTCTGGGCGAGCAGTACTTC. This encodes CSARLLGEQYF.

The rearrangement joins TRBV28 to TRBJ1-5; D is uncertain. The CDR3 is 16 amino acids. Deletions cut 2 bases from V and 0 bases from J, with 11 bases between. Germline CDR1 and CDR2: MDHEN and SYDVKM. The CDR3 coding sequence is TGTGCCAGCAGTTTAAAATCCTTTTATAGCAATCAGCCCCAGCATTTT. This translates into CASSLKSFYSNQPQHF.

The chain carries TRBV7-9 and TRBJ1-1; D gene ambiguous. Germline assignment: CDR1 SEHNR and CDR2 FQNEAQ (reference sequence). The V end lost 5 bases, the J end lost 10 bases, and 26 bases lay between the germline ends. CDR3 length: 16 amino acids. CDR3 sequence: CASSALPGPNEGPAFF. As DNA, the CDR3 is TGTGCCAGCAGCGCCCTACCTGGACCGAATGAAGGGCCAGCTTTCTTT.

This chain uses TRBV19 with TRBJ2-1; no clear D gene. The CDR3 is 15 residues long. The V gene lost 3 bases and the J gene lost 2 bases, with 11 bases spanning the gap. Germline-derived CDR1 and CDR2 are LNHDA and SQIVND (reference sequence). CDR3 bases: TGTGCCAGTAGTATGGGCCCCCCCACCTACAATGAGCAGTTCTTC. This codes for CASSMGPPTYNEQFF.

This sequence joins TRBV19 and TRBJ2-4, with TRBD1 identical over 9 bases. The V gene end was trimmed by 1 base and the J gene end by 3 bases; junction bases not matched to a gene: 1. CDR1 LNHDA and CDR2 SQIVND come from the germline V gene (reference sequence). This CDR3 region has 15 residues. The CDR3 spells CASSIVTGGKNIQYF. Here the CDR3 DNA reads TGTGCCAGTAGTATAGTGACAGGGGGCAAAAACATTCAGTACTTC.

The chain carries TRBV28 and TRBJ1-1, with 7 bases identical to TRBD1. There are 13 residues in the CDR3. Germline V gives CDR1 MDHEN, CDR2 SYDVKM. J lost 6 bases, V lost 5 bases, and 6 bases had no gene match. The DNA for the CDR3 is TGTGCCAGCAGTCTAGAGGGGGCACCTGAAGCTTTCTTT. It encodes CASSLEGAPEAFF. Full variable domain (outside the CDR3, taken from reference TRBV28 and TRBJ1-1): DVKVTQSSRYLVKRTGEKVFLECVQDMDHENMFWYRQDPGLGLRLIYFSYDVKMKEKGDIPEGYSVSREKKERFSLILESASTNQTSMYLCASSLEGAPEAFFGQGTRLTVV.

The sample holds a few counts of this clone. The chain joins TRBV30 to TRBJ1-5; D possibly corresponds to TRBD1 (5 bases). In germline, CDR1 is GTSNPN, CDR2 SVGIG (reference sequence). This CDR3 is built from 15 residues. Deletions cut 0 bases from V and 4 bases from J, with 13 bases between. In nucleotides, the CDR3 is TGTGCCTGGAGTGTAAGGGGATTCGGGAATCAGCCCCAGCATTTT. Protein sequence: CAWSVRGFGNQPQHF.

The chain uses TRBV4-2 and TRBJ1-1; 7 positions agree with TRBD1. With 0 bases clipped from V and 3 bases from J, the junction kept 7 bases outside the gene matches. CDR3 size: 16 residues. Germline V gives CDR1 LGHNA, CDR2 YNFKEQ. The CDR3 bases are TGTGCCAGCAGCCAAGATCGAGACAGGGAGTACACTGAAGCTTTCTTT. Protein product: CASSQDRDREYTEAFF.

J is TRBJ2-7 and V is TRBV19; 7 bases are a match to TRBD1. The germline V gene has CDR1 LNHDA and CDR2 SQIVND (reference sequence). The CDR3 consists of 14 residues. V lost 5 bases, J lost 3 bases, and 7 bases stayed unmatched. CDR3 nucleotides: TGTGCCAGTAGTCCCAGGACAGGAATCTACGAGCAGTACTTC. It codes for CASSPRTGIYEQYF.

The rearrangement joins TRBV2 to TRBJ2-7; D gene ambiguous. Trimming took off 6 bases at V and 4 bases at J, with 13 bases between the two ends. Germline V CDR1 and CDR2: SNHLY, FYNNEI. This CDR3 has 13 residues. The CDR3, as DNA: TGTGCCAGCAGACTGACGCGCCTTTACGAGCAGTACTTC. The encoded protein is CASRLTRLYEQYF.

This chain uses TRBV9 with TRBJ2-5; D gene uncertain. The CDR3 loop spans 15 amino acids. Trimming took 1 base from V and 4 from J, leaving 14 bases between them. CDR1 and CDR2 from the germline V gene are SGDLS and YYNGEE. This CDR3 reads CASSVNLGTGETQYF. The CDR3 region has the DNA TGTGCCAGCAGCGTAAATTTGGGTACGGGAGAGACCCAGTACTTC.

The rearrangement joins TRBV6-6 to TRBJ2-5, with 10 bases fitting TRBD2. Germline V gene sequence: CDR1 MNHNY, CDR2 SVGAGI (reference sequence). The CDR3 runs to 15 residues. The ends lost 4 bases at V and 2 bases at J; junction bases unmatched: 4. The CDR3 region has the DNA TGTGCCAGCAGTTCAGGACTAGCGGCGCAAGAGACCCAGTACTTC. Protein sequence: CASSSGLAAQETQYF.